This T cell receptor (beta chain) stems from a study of regulatory T cells in long-lasting Graves disease. The time point is: newly diagnosed GD, antithyroid drugs for less than 3 months. PBMC-derived RNA was used for the TCR library. Patients were from an endocrinology department in Xi'an, China. This clonotype was picked up a small number of times. Both iRepertoire HTBI primers and Arm-PCR of CDR3 regions were used to build the TCR beta libraries. One entry per CDR3 protein results from TCRdb running MiXCR on the multiplex PCR reads. This table has a few hundred thousand distinct CDR3 sequences, about 13% appearing once. The sample also formed part of further work on T cells in Graves' hyperthyroidism and ophthalmopathy. In that study: Those patients with uncontrolled infection, other autoimmune disease, pregnancy or lactation were excluded.

The receptor's source is a man aged 30 to 39 with Graves disease. The source was peripheral blood mononuclear cells (PBMCs), collected at new diagnosis, from a patient treated with antithyroid drugs.

CDR3 DNA sequence: TGTGCCAGCAGAGGTCCCGTTAGGGCGGGGAGGGAGTATTTT. It encodes CASRGPVRAGREYF. The gene calls are TRBV12-3 or TRBV12-4 and TRBJ2-3; 7 bases map to TRBD2. The CDR3 sequence is 14 residues long. Germline trimming cut 6 bases from V and 13 bases from J; bases unmatched to any gene: 16.